Each of the 9 T cell receptor beta chains below was sequenced from the same sample in a study of cytomegalovirus exposure and HLA in healthy donors. This PCR relied on a set of 60 Vbeta primers and 13 Jbeta primers. Measured with immunoSEQ multiplex PCR; TCRdb has only the in-frame clones, and not every one. Of 100,000 to 150,000 clones in the sample, 75% to 80% were seen once. Sequenced material: PBMCs. All receptors come from a man aged 40-49 years in good health and CMV-seronegative.

The chain joins TRBV9 to TRBJ2-1; the match to TRBD2 covers 10 bases. V gave up 4 bases and J gave up 3 bases; unmatched junction bases: 7. The CDR3 is 16 residues long. Germline CDR1 and CDR2: SGDLS and YYNGEE. CDR3 loop: CASSKISGGDYNEQFF. CDR3 sequence (DNA): TGTGCCAGCAGCAAAATAAGCGGGGGGGACTACAATGAGCAGTTCTTC.

The V and J genes are TRBV4-3 and TRBJ2-5, with 10 bases fitting TRBD1. TRBJ2-7 explains the end of the DNA better; the J call may be wrong. Germline loops: CDR1 LGHNA, CDR2 YSLEER. The CDR3 is made up of 14 amino acids. The CDR3 bases are TGCGCCAGCAGCCGGGGACAGGGGAGGGACGAGCAGTACTTC. Protein sequence: CASSRGQGRDEQYF.

The rearrangement joins TRBV6-4 to TRBJ2-3; 9 bases are a match to TRBD1. Unmatched junction bases numbered 1, after V lost 2 bases and J lost 4 bases. The CDR3 is 14 residues long. Germline CDR1 and CDR2: MRHNA and SNTAGT. CDR3: CASSDGTGSDTQYF. CDR3 in DNA: TGTGCCAGCAGTGACGGGACAGGGTCAGATACGCAGTATTTT.

This clone was picked up one time. The chain combines TRBV6-1 with TRBJ1-5; a weak D match, TRBD1 (6 bases). Germline values: CDR1 MNHNS, CDR2 SASEGT. V was pared by 3 bases and J by 3 bases, with 9 bases between. This CDR3 region has 14 residues. The CDR3 DNA sequence: TGTGCCAGCAGTGACCCAGGGGACAATCAGCCCCAGCATTTT. Translated, it gives CASSDPGDNQPQHF.

The CDR3 coding sequence is TGTGCCAGCAGCTTAGCGGGGCAGGACGGAAACTATGGCTACACCTTC. This encodes CASSLAGQDGNYGYTF. The chain is built from TRBV7-8 and TRBJ1-2; the D gene is possibly TRBD1 (5 bases). Between the trimmed V and J ends, which lost 0 bases and 2 bases, there was a span of 13 bases. The CDR3 contains 16 residues. The germline CDR1 and CDR2 sequences are SGHVS and FQNEAQ.

The sample holds a few counts of this clone. The CDR3, as DNA: TGTGCCAGCACAGGGGAAGTTAACTATGGCTACACCTTC. Protein: CASTGEVNYGYTF. The genes are TRBV28 and TRBJ1-2, with D perhaps TRBD1 (6 bases). Germline V gives CDR1 MDHEN, CDR2 SYDVKM. Trimming removed 7 bases from V and 1 base from J, with 10 bases in between. This CDR3 has 13 amino acids.

The V call is TRBV4-1, the J call TRBJ2-3; 8 nucleotides match TRBD1. In germline, CDR1 is MGHRA, CDR2 YSYEKL. The CDR3 spans 18 residues. With V trimmed by 0 bases and J by 3 bases, 11 bases remained unmatched. DNA of the CDR3: TGCGCCAGCAGCCAAGATCTATTCCGGACAGGGAAGACAGATACGCAGTATTTT. Its translation: CASSQDLFRTGKTDTQYF.

The J gene is TRBJ2-2, the V gene TRBV29-1, with 7 bases aligning to TRBD1. Per germline, CDR1 SQVTM and CDR2 ANQGSEA. V was clipped by 5 bases and J by 2 bases; unmatched bases: 5. The CDR3 runs 14 residues. Here the CDR3 reads CSVIRDRNTGELFF. The CDR3 nucleotides are TGCAGCGTTATCCGGGACAGAAACACCGGGGAGCTGTTTTTT.

The chain couples TRBV7-9 to TRBJ1-1; 7 positions match TRBD1. Germline CDR1 SEHNR, CDR2 FQNEAQ (reference sequence). The CDR3 is 12 amino acids. V gave up 5 bases and J gave up 12 bases; unmatched junction bases: 9. The CDR3 is CASSIIQGLTFF. The CDR3, as DNA: TGTGCCAGCAGCATCATACAGGGGTTAACTTTCTTT.